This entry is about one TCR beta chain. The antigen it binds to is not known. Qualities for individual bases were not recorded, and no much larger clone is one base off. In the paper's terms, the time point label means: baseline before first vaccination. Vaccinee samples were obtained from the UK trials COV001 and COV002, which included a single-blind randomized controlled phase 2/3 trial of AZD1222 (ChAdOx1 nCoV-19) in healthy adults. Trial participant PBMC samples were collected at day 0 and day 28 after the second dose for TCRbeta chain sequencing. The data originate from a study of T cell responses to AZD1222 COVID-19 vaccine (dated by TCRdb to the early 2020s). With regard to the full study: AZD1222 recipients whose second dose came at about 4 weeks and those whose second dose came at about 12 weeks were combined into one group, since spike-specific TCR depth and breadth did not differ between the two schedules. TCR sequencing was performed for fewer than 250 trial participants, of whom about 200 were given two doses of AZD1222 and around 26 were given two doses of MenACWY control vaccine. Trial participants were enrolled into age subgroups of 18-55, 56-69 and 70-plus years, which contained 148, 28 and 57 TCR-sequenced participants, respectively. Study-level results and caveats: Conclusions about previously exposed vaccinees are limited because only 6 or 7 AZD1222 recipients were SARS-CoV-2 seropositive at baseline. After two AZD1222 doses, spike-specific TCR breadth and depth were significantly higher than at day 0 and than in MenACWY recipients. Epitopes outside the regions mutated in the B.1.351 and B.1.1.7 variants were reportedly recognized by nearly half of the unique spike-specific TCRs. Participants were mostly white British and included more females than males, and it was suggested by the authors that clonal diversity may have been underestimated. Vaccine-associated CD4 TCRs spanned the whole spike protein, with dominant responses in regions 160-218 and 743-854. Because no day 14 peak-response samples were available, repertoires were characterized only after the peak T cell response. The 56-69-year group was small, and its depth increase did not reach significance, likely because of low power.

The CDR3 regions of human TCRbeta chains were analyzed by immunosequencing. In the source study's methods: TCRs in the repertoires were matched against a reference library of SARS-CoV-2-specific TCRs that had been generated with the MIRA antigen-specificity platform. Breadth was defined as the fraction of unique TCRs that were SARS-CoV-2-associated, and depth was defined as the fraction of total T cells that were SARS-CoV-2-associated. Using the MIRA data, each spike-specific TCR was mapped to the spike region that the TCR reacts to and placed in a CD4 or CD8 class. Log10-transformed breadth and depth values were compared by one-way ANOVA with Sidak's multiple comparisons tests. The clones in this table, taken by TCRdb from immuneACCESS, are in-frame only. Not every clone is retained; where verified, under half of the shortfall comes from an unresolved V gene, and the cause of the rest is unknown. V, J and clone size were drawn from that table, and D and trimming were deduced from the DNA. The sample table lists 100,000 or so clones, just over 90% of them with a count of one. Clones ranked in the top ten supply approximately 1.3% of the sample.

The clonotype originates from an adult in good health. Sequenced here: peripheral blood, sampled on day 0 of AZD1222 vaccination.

In nucleotide form, the sequence is TGCAGCGTTGGTGTTGGGGACAACTGGTACGAGCAGTACTTC. Its protein reads: CSVGVGDNWYEQYF. The rearrangement joined TRBV29-1 to TRBJ2-7; the D gene is perhaps TRBD1, from 6 matching bases. CDR1 and CDR2, looked up from the germline V gene, are SQVTM and ANQGSEA. The CDR3 numbers 14 residues from cysteine through phenylalanine. Only CDR3 DNA remains: 42 bases, in frame from the first base. V loses 4 bases, J loses 4 bases, and the germline ends lie 17 bases apart.